This T cell receptor (beta chain) was recovered during a study of blood T cell repertoires in COVID-19. Study details: T cells, B-cell-depleted T cells, or PBMCs provided the cDNA or gDNA that served as material.

Assay used: immunoSEQ multiplex PCR; TCRdb lists only in-frame clones, some missing. The repertoire holds roughly 150,000 clones, around 80% seen once, with about 16% in the top ten. This receptor was identified in a human donor with acute or convalescent COVID-19. The donor label of this sample is uncertain. The sequenced sample was peripheral blood.

CDR3 coding DNA: TGTGCCAGTAGTACGGGACAGGGGGCCAGCGAGCAGTACTTC. Its translation: CASSTGQGASEQYF. The chain employs TRBV19 and TRBJ2-7; TRBD1 agrees at 12 bases. J lost 6 bases, V lost 4 bases, and 4 bases had no gene match. This CDR3 region has 14 residues. Germline lookup yields CDR1 LNHDA and CDR2 SQIVND (reference sequence).